This paragraph reports one T cell receptor beta chain. Its antigen is as yet unknown. This sample stems from a study of cytomegalovirus exposure and HLA in healthy donors. Study-wide findings and caveats: Cytomegalovirus-associated status was assigned to 150 or so TCR beta chains.

The trim removed 6 bases at V and 3 bases at J, leaving 8 bases unmatched. The CDR3 runs 15 residues. Germline V gene lookup returns CDR1 MDHEN and CDR2 SYDVKM. Repertoires were generated with immunoSEQ multiplex PCR, while TCRdb's copy carries only in-frame clones and drops some. The sample carries more than 150,000 clones, around four fifths recorded once. Sequenced material: PBMCs. This TCR was recovered from a young man in good health and CMV-seropositive. V is TRBV28 and J is TRBJ2-7; the match to TRBD2 covers 10 bases. The CDR3 loop is CASSREREGLYEQYF. The CDR3 nucleotides read TGTGCCAGCAGCCGAGAGCGGGAGGGCCTCTACGAGCAGTACTTC.